The clone carrying this T cell receptor beta chain appeared a single time. The antigen is not known. This entry belongs to a study of T cells in Graves' hyperthyroidism and ophthalmopathy. Study-wide findings and caveats: Most expanded thyroid clonotypes above 0.001 recurred in blood.

This CDR3 comprises 18 residues. The J segment lost 15 bases and the V segment lost 1 base, leaving 17 bases of the junction unmatched. Per germline, CDR1 LGHDT and CDR2 YNNKEL (reference sequence). The source material, RNA transcripts, was used to amplify TCR beta CDR3 regions. TCR CDR3 underwent first-round RT-PCR with the HTBI primer set. One entry per CDR3 protein, called by TCRdb with MiXCR from the multiplex PCR reads. Among a few hundred thousand distinct CDR3 sequences listed, about 15% were seen once. Uncontrolled infection, other autoimmune disease, pregnancy and lactation each barred patients from inclusion. Fresh peripheral blood, around 9.3 ml of it, supplied the PBMCs.

V and J are TRBV3-1 and TRBJ2-1; 14 nucleotides align to TRBD2. This receptor was obtained from a woman in her twenties or thirties with Graves' hyperthyroidism. Sequencing used blood. The CDR3 region has the DNA TGTGCCAGCAGCCAAGGACTAGCGGGAGGGCCCCCTCTACTTACCACGTTCTTC. This gives the protein CASSQGLAGGPPLLTTFF.